The T cell receptor (beta chain) described here comes from a study of blood T cell repertoires in COVID-19 (dated by TCRdb to about 2020). For the wider study: Samples from collaborators originated in the United States, Italy and Spain and spanned both the acute and convalescent phases of COVID-19. Samples came from the ongoing ImmuneRACE study (first 160 participants) plus 1,254 subjects from 6 global collaborators. Where available, HLA class I and class II types were obtained from metadata supplied by the sample provider rather than from assay-based typing. The material from the prospective study consisted of cDNA or gDNA derived from T cells, B-cell-depleted T cells, or PBMCs. A de-identified subject ID, COVID-19 status, age in years and sex were almost always included in the sample metadata. The repertoires were released in a freely available public database meant as a resource for research on the immune response to SARS-CoV-2. The dataset comprised deeply sampled blood TCRbeta repertoires from subjects exposed to, actively infected with, or recovered from COVID-19. Broader findings and caveats from the paper: The amount of clinical and demographic metadata varied by source and participant and was provided uncurated.

Collaborating institutions collected whole blood in K2EDTA tubes following their own protocols. For TCRbeta analysis, collaborator samples were shipped as frozen whole blood, as isolated PBMCs, or as DNA extracted from either sample type. From the cysteine through the phenylalanine, the CDR3 covers 13 amino acids. The read is trimmed to its CDR3 DNA, 39 bases read in frame from base 1. As encoded in the germline V gene, CDR1 is KGHSH while CDR2 is LQKENI. Trimming takes 4 bases off V and 2 bases off J; junction bases not matched to a gene: 1. The immunoSEQ Assay, a bias-controlled multiplex PCR, was used to amplify TCRbeta CDR3 regions from genomic DNA. On the authors' methods: Within the assay, amplification of reference gene primers was used to estimate how many nucleated cells each sample contained. To quantify the absolute abundance of each unique TCRbeta CDR3 rearrangement, sequence reads were collapsed and filtered. For each sample, productive Simpson clonality was calculated as the square root of Simpson's diversity index across productive rearrangements. Drawn from immuneACCESS, this table holds only the in-frame rearrangements with V and J called that TCRdb kept. Clones are partly lost; checked studies trace under half to an unresolved V gene and leave the rest unexplained. The DNA was the basis for D and trimming; V, J and clone size are from that table. Counted in this sample were about 42,000 clones; more than 75% of them appeared once. Together, the top ten hold 13% of the sample.

In regard to this clone: Its cognate antigen has yet to be identified. Base qualities are missing; no much larger clone stands one base away.

Sequencing was performed on peripheral blood. The source is a woman in her seventies in a cohort sampled during active COVID-19. Here the chain combines TRBV18 and TRBJ2-5, and 7 junction bases match TRBD1. The CDR3 region has the sequence CASSRGQQETQYF. The DNA sequence is TGTGCCAGCTCACGGGGACAGCAAGAGACCCAGTACTTC.